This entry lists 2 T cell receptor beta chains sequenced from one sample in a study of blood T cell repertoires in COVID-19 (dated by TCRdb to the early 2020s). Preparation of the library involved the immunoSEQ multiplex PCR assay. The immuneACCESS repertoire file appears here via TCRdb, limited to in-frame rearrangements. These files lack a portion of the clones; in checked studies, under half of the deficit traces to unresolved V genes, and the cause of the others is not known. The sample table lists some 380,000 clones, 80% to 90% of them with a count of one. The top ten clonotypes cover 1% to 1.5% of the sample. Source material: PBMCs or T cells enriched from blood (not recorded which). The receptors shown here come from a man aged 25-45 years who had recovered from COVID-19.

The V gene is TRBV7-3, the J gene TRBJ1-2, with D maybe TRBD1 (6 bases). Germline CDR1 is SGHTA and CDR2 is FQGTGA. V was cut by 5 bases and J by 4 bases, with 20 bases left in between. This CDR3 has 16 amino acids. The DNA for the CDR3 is TGTGCCAGCAGCCCCTCCGCGGGGGCCAACCCCTATGGCTACACCTTC. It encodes CASSPSAGANPYGYTF.

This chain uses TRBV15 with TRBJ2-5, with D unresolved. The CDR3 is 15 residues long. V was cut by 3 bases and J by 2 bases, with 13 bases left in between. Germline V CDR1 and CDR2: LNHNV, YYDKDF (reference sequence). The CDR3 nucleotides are TGTGCCACCAGCAGCAAGTACTTGGTACAAGAGACCCAGTACTTC. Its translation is CATSSKYLVQETQYF.